The clone carrying this T cell receptor beta chain was observed a few times. The target antigen is unknown. The length of the CDR3 is 16 residues. The junction had 6 bases not matched to a gene; V was cut back by 0 bases and J by 2 bases. Per germline, CDR1 MNHEY and CDR2 SMNVEV (reference sequence). These data belong to a study of T cell repertoires in cytomegalovirus infection. Findings and caveats of the study: The ex vivo response was dominated by HLA-C-restricted CMV-specific TCR beta clonotypes.

TCRdb re-analysed the reads in MiXCR, keeping a single row per CDR3 protein. Among about 320,000 distinct CDR3 sequences listed, roughly 9.5% were seen once. The rearrangement uses TRBV27 and TRBJ1-2, with 7 bases that match TRBD1. Material: PBMCs. The TCR was taken from a human donor in good health (CMV status not recorded). Some clones in this sample may be carry-over from other donors' samples. CDR3 amino acids: CASSLSTGIGNYGYTF. CDR3 DNA sequence: TGTGCCAGCAGTTTATCGACAGGGATCGGAAACTATGGCTACACCTTC.